This T cell receptor beta chain was sequenced during a study of regulatory T cells in long-lasting Graves disease (dated by TCRdb to the early 2020s). Study-level background: In the newly diagnosed Graves' disease group, patients had been taking antithyroid drugs for less than 3 months. The study was registered as a clinical trial and conducted in China. A total of about 33 samples underwent TCR sequencing, from about 13 patients with persistent Graves' disease and some 20 patients with newly diagnosed Graves' disease. Peripheral blood TCR sequencing and RNA sequencing compared persistent Graves' disease patients with newly diagnosed Graves' disease patients. Study-wide conclusions, independent of this receptor: TRBV28, TRBJ1-2 and TRBJ2-5 were preferentially used in persistent disease, while TRBV20-1 and TRBJ2-1 were favored in newly diagnosed disease. Only peripheral blood was studied, because thyroid tissue, the primary lesion, was inaccessible. Only the TCR beta chain was sequenced and analyzed. The authors noted that the small sample size was a limitation that may lower accuracy. Compared with newly diagnosed patients, persistent Graves' disease patients had lower TCR Shannon entropy and fewer highly expanded clones, which suggests clonal expansion. More public clonotypes were shared among persistent patients (roughly 2,900) than among newly diagnosed patients (roughly 960).

Regarding this clonotype: The antigen it binds to is not known. No qualities accompany the bases; no much larger clone lies one base away.

This specimen's time point label, per the study, means: newly diagnosed GD, antithyroid drugs for less than 3 months. For both TCR sequencing and RNA sequencing, RNA was extracted from PBMCs using TRIzol. The diagnosis of Graves' disease was made according to American Thyroid Association guidelines. Recruitment of patients was carried out at an endocrinology department in Xi'an, China. Each patient gave 7 to 9.5 milliliters of peripheral blood, collected in an EDTA anticoagulant tube. PBMCs were isolated by Ficoll Paque Plus density gradient separation without further T cell sorting. An Agilent 2100 Bioanalyzer and agarose gel were used to check RNA quality, while a NanoDrop 2000 measured RNA concentration. CDR1 and CDR2 (LGHNA, YNFKEQ) derive from the germline V gene. The junction shows trimming of 0 bases on V and 4 bases on J, plus 13 bases between the germline ends. Taken from cysteine to phenylalanine, the CDR3 has 16 residues. CDR3 DNA only is kept here, 48 bases in frame from base 1.

The receptor library was made with multiplex PCR. For sequencing, an Illumina HiSeq 4000 was employed. iRepertoire HTBI primers and Arm-PCR amplification of CDR3 regions were used to construct TCR beta libraries. Before sequencing, the PCR products went through gel purification. In the original analysis: Across samples, 60 to 70 TRBV and 15 or so TRBJ segments were identified and used for gene usage analysis of CDR3 amino acid clonotypes. COPE and FqMerger were used to merge the filtered high-quality paired reads into contigs. BLAST was used to align contigs to IMGT TRBV, TRBD and TRBJ reference genes, and CDR3 was defined according to IMGT. Any clonotype with a frequency above 0.1% was counted as a highly expanded clone. Repertoire diversity was measured by Shannon entropy, and V-J evenness by the Gini coefficient. A clonotype found in more than one individual was treated as public. The public reads were reanalyzed by TCRdb: fastp trimming at Q25, MiXCR alignment, in-frame beta chains only. For every CDR3 protein sequence, its rows merge into one entry that carries the most common genes and DNA. The V and J calls, along with clone size, are taken from TCRdb and not from the paper's own processing. This sample has 620,000 or so distinct CDR3 sequences in its table, and approximately 15% of those were observed once. About 18% of the sample is held by the ten biggest clonotypes.

The data were also submitted as part of a second study, on T cells in Graves' hyperthyroidism and ophthalmopathy. The second publication reports: A patient counted as having stable Graves' hyperthyroidism if no progression to ophthalmopathy occurred over 18 months of follow-up. Hyperthyroidism patients were aged 18 to 65 years and newly diagnosed, with disease duration of less than 2 months. Patients with uncontrolled infections, other autoimmune diseases, pregnancy or lactation were excluded. Clinical symptoms, serum thyroxine and TRAb, thyroid ultrasound, and orbital computed tomography formed the basis for the diagnoses. The first round of RT-PCR for the TCR CDR3 was performed with the HTBI primer set and the Qiagen OneStep RT-PCR kit. Blood samples also contained most of the expanded thyroid clonotypes (frequency above 0.001), which suggests that blood repertoires may reflect thyroid immune responses. A model built on a 13 V-J signature distinguished ophthalmopathy from stable hyperthyroidism, reaching 87.88% sensitivity and 81.08% specificity in cross-validation and 80%/75% in testing. In validation, the model predicted progression to ophthalmopathy with approximately 71% sensitivity and 72% to 75% specificity, a median of 6.5 months before onset. To identify TCR V-J signatures that set the groups apart, the researchers used a discovery cohort of 90 to 100 patients, made up of under 50 with Graves' ophthalmopathy and about 59 with stable Graves' hyperthyroidism. Prospective prediction of ophthalmopathy was tested in an independent validation cohort of 18 hyperthyroidism patients and around 16 patients who later progressed to ophthalmopathy. For training and testing, the 110 or so patients in the discovery cohort were randomly divided in a 7:3 ratio. The study also compared thyroid tissue and blood T-cell repertoires from roughly six Graves' hyperthyroidism patients. After sampling, hyperthyroidism patients received methimazole starting at 30 mg daily, and ophthalmopathy patients received high-dose intravenous methylprednisolone. A second multiplex PCR round built the libraries, followed by size selection and purification. Libraries were sequenced paired-end with 100 bp reads on an Illumina HiSeq2000. Raw data were processed with SOAPnuke, discarding reads with adapters, uncalled bases, mean Phred below 15, or no exact constant-primer or identifier match. High-quality paired reads were merged with COPE v1.2.5, and unique nucleotide sequences were defined as clonotypes. MiTCR v1.1 was used to align clonotypes to the IMGT TRBV, TRBD and TRBJ reference segments. Analysis was restricted to V-J combinations with a frequency above 0.0001, which covered roughly 99% of repertoires. A TCS score was defined as the ratio between F50 (clonal expansion) and ExV (chaos), using BLOSUM62-based TCRdist between CDR3 peptides within each V-J. Welch's t-statistics and random forest reduced around 520 V-J features to 13, which were used in a naive Bayes classifier (R e1071). Sample size was not statistically predetermined, and blinding of investigators to group allocation was not performed. The paper describes TCR Vbeta CDR3 sequencing of about 140 peripheral blood samples, made up of around 41 ophthalmopathy patients, approximately 73 hyperthyroidism patients and 17 progressor patients.

The V and J segments used are TRBV4-2 and TRBJ1-5; TRBD1 is a weak D gene call, 6 bases matching. The sequencing here drew on peripheral blood mononuclear cells (PBMCs), taken at new diagnosis, from a patient treated with antithyroid drugs. The sequence was collected from a woman under 40 with Graves disease. Donor details come from another sample of the same person, matched by shared clones. The CDR3 region reads CASSQDRQGWNQPQHF. In nucleotides, the sequence is TGTGCCAGCAGCCAAGATCGGCAGGGGTGGAATCAGCCCCAGCATTTT.